This T cell receptor (beta chain) emerged from a study of beta chain features in type 1 diabetes. Whole-study context: Patients shared similar age, gender and cell yields with healthy donors.

Germline V gene sequence: CDR1 MNHEY, CDR2 SMNVEV (reference sequence). V gave up 5 bases and J gave up 0 bases, with 6 bases separating them. The CDR3 sequence is 13 residues long. Sorted populations all had greater than 95% purity. This clone was seen only a few times. Its antigen is unidentified. Of the isolated RNA, all was reverse transcribed, and so the sequenced material was expressed TCRB transcripts. Method: immunoSEQ multiplex PCR; TCRdb's copy keeps in-frame clones and lacks some. The data contain 900,000 or so clones, around a sixth of them singletons. Points from the study as a whole: Across all four CD4+ subsets, people with type 1 diabetes showed modestly shorter TCRB CDR3s.

The material sequenced was naive CD4+ T cells from blood. The clonotype originates from a woman between 18 and 29 years old in good health. The V call is TRBV27, the J call TRBJ2-3; no clear D. The CDR3 region is CASSTASTDTQYF. The DNA for the CDR3 is TGTGCCAGCAGTACTGCTAGCACAGATACGCAGTATTTT.